These 32 T cell receptor beta chains share one sample of origin, sequenced in a study of cytomegalovirus exposure and HLA in healthy donors. Primers: 60 Vbeta forward and 13 Jbeta reverse. Measured with immunoSEQ multiplex PCR; TCRdb has only the in-frame clones, and not every one. The sample lists approximately 93,000 clones; 70% to 80% were seen once. The sequencing sample was made of PBMCs. The source of these receptors is a male donor in good health and CMV-seropositive.

This clone was counted between two and nine times. The CDR3 region has the DNA TGTGCCAGCAGCTTGACGGGACTAGGGGGTACGGAGTTCTTC. This codes for CASSLTGLGGTEFF. The V and J genes are TRBV5-6 and TRBJ2-1; 8 nucleotides align to TRBD2. V dropped 1 base and J dropped 14; count of bases not matched to a gene: 11. Per germline, CDR1 SGHDT and CDR2 YYEEEE. The CDR3 loop spans 14 amino acids.

This chain connects TRBV2 to TRBJ1-2; 7 bases are shared with TRBD1. The CDR3 is 15 amino acids. Germline CDR1 and CDR2: SNHLY and FYNNEI. After removal of 6 bases from V and 0 bases from J, the junction contained 7 bases not matched to a gene. The DNA of the CDR3 is TGTGCCAGCAGCCAACTAGGGACAGCTAACTATGGCTACACCTTC. Translation: CASSQLGTANYGYTF.

This clone was seen more than once but under ten times. The chain recombines TRBV7-6 with TRBJ1-1; no reliable D call. With 8 bases removed from V and 2 bases from J, the gap between germline ends came to 15 bases. CDR3 length: 14 amino acids. CDR1 SGHVS and CDR2 FNYEAQ come from the germline V gene. This CDR3 is CASCRGKENTEAFF. CDR3 DNA sequence: TGTGCCAGCTGTCGCGGGAAGGAAAACACTGAAGCTTTCTTT.

This clone turned up a few times. The chain couples TRBV29-1 to TRBJ1-2; D may be TRBD1 (5 bases). The V gene's germline CDR1 is SQVTM and CDR2 ANQGSEA. Trimming cost V 1 base and J 2 bases, with 8 bases left between them. CDR3 length: 13 residues. CDR3 sequence (DNA): TGCAGCGTTGAAGGGGGCAGGAACTATGGCTACACCTTC. Encoded protein: CSVEGGRNYGYTF.

The rearrangement links TRBV7-3 to TRBJ2-1; D unresolved. The CDR3 consists of 13 residues. The V gene's germline CDR1 is SGHTA and CDR2 FQGTGA. The germline V and J ends were trimmed by 3 bases and 7 bases, with 10 bases remaining between them. The CDR3 DNA follows: TGTGCCAGCAGCTTGGCAGGTGGGAATGAGCAGTTCTTC. Translation gives CASSLAGGNEQFF.

The chain uses TRBV12-5 and TRBJ2-5; possibly TRBD1 for D (5 bases). Germline assignment: CDR1 LGHNT and CDR2 FRNRAP. The CDR3 length is 14 residues. V lost 6 bases, J lost 4 bases, and 15 bases lay in between. CDR3 nucleotides: TGTGCTAGTGGGGGGAAAACAGGTTTAGAGACCCAGTACTTC. Translation gives CASGGKTGLETQYF.

This sequence joins TRBV20-1 and TRBJ2-1; D call uncertain. Trimming pared 5 bases from V and 2 bases from J, leaving 4 bases between. The CDR3 contains 11 residues. Germline V lookup: CDR1 DFQATT, CDR2 SNEGSKA (reference sequence). The DNA for the CDR3 is TGCAGTGCTCTTGCCTACAATGAGCAGTTCTTC. The encoded protein is CSALAYNEQFF.

This clone was seen just once. The V call is TRBV5-4, the J call TRBJ1-2, with 9 bases that match TRBD1. CDR3 length: 15 residues. After removal of 4 bases from V and 4 bases from J, the junction contained 8 bases not matched to a gene. Germline values: CDR1 SGHNT, CDR2 YYREEE (reference sequence). The CDR3 loop is CASSKGTGPLYGYTF. CDR3 nucleotides: TGTGCCAGCAGCAAAGGGACAGGGCCTCTCTATGGCTACACCTTC.

The gene calls are TRBV30 and TRBJ1-1; D is perhaps TRBD1 (5 bases). Germline V gene lookup returns CDR1 GTSNPN and CDR2 SVGIG (reference sequence). CDR3 length equals 16 residues. V was pared by 3 bases and J by 3 bases, with 20 bases between. The CDR3 loop reads CAWRRQGAVGYTEAFF. CDR3 DNA sequence: TGTGCCTGGAGGAGACAAGGGGCGGTGGGGTACACTGAAGCTTTCTTT.

The gene calls are TRBV5-6 and TRBJ2-1, with 13 bases identical to TRBD2. Germline lookup yields CDR1 SGHDT and CDR2 YYEEEE. V trimming: 3 bases; J trimming: 10 bases; junction bases outside the gene matches: 7. The CDR3 is made up of 15 amino acids. DNA of the CDR3: TGTGCCAGCAGCTATTCCGGACTAGCGGGGGAGGAGCAGTTCTTC. It yields the protein CASSYSGLAGEEQFF.

The chain carries TRBV19 and TRBJ1-1; D gene ambiguous. There are 15 residues in the CDR3. Germline CDR1 is LNHDA and CDR2 is SQIVND (reference sequence). V was pared by 10 bases and J by 1 base, with 19 bases between. The CDR3: CATHVRRSTNTEAFF. The CDR3 DNA reads as TGTGCCACCCATGTTAGGCGGAGTACGAACACTGAAGCTTTCTTT.

The chain uses TRBV4-1 and TRBJ1-2, with D possibly TRBD1 on 5 matching bases. CDR1 and CDR2 (germline): MGHRA, YSYEKL. CDR3 length: 14 residues. Deletions cut 7 bases from V and 1 base from J, with 13 bases between. CDR3 region: CASTHVGGNYGYTF. Here the CDR3 DNA reads TGCGCCAGCACCCACGTGGGGGGTAACTATGGCTACACCTTC.

The sample holds one count of this clone. This rearrangement joins TRBV30 to TRBJ2-2, with D possibly TRBD1 on 6 matching bases. This CDR3 has 12 amino acids. Germline V lookup: CDR1 GTSNPN, CDR2 SVGIG (reference sequence). Trimming shortened V by 7 bases and J by 1 base, and 7 bases separated the two germline ends. The CDR3: CASGQNTGELFF. Written as DNA, the CDR3 is TGTGCCTCGGGACAGAACACCGGGGAGCTGTTTTTT.

This chain links TRBV12-5 with TRBJ1-2; the D is unclear. V lost 0 bases and J 8 bases, leaving 19 bases between the germline ends. Germline V CDR1 and CDR2: LGHNT, FRNRAP. The CDR3 length is 16 residues. CDR3 loop: CASGLVLIGVRVGYTF. CDR3 nucleotide sequence: TGTGCTAGTGGTTTGGTACTAATCGGGGTAAGGGTAGGCTACACCTTC.

The chain couples TRBV27 to TRBJ1-3, with TRBD1 matching 11 bases. V gave up 2 bases and J gave up 2 bases; unmatched junction bases: 14. This CDR3 is 20 amino acids long. Looked up from germline, CDR1 is MNHEY and CDR2 is SMNVEV (reference sequence). The CDR3 sequence is CASSLGAGQGGRWAGNTIYF. CDR3 DNA: TGTGCCAGCAGTTTAGGCGCGGGACAGGGGGGTCGATGGGCTGGAAACACCATATATTTT.

This chain links TRBV2 with TRBJ2-5; 9 nucleotides agree with TRBD1. The J call may be in error: the DNA end matches TRBJ2-7 better. Per germline, CDR1 SNHLY and CDR2 FYNNEI. The CDR3 spans 17 residues. CDR3 DNA sequence: TGTGCCAGCAGCTACGCAGCCTCCGGGACAGGGACCTACGAGCAGTACTTC. Its translation: CASSYAASGTGTYEQYF.

The J gene is TRBJ2-3, the V gene TRBV11-3; perhaps TRBD2 as D (6 bases). CDR1 is SGHNT and CDR2 is YENEEA in the germline V gene. Trimming took 5 bases from V and 4 from J, leaving 13 bases between them. The CDR3 loop spans 14 amino acids. CDR3 nucleotide sequence: TGTGCCAGCAGCCCTTACCCGGGAGCAGATACGCAGTATTTT. Translated: CASSPYPGADTQYF.

The J gene is TRBJ2-5, the V gene TRBV9; 9 bases fit TRBD1. The V and J ends lost 3 bases and 13 bases, in that order; junction bases with no gene match: 4. Per germline, CDR1 SGDLS and CDR2 YYNGEE. The CDR3 sequence is 11 residues long. CDR3 sequence reads: CASSAGTGLYF. The CDR3 DNA is TGTGCCAGCAGCGCCGGGACAGGGTTGTACTTC. Variable domain in full (rest from reference TRBV9 and TRBJ2-5): DSGVTQTPKHLITATGQRVTLRCSPRSGDLSVYWYQQSLDQGLQFLIQYYNGEERAKGNILERFSAQQFPDLHSELNLSSLELGDSALYFCASSAGTGLYFGPGTRLLVL.

This clone was detected only a few times. The V and J genes are TRBV27 and TRBJ1-2; TRBD1 might be the D (5 bases). V lost 5 bases and J lost 5, with 18 bases in between. The CDR3 has 15 residues. CDR1 and CDR2 (germline): MNHEY, SMNVEV (reference sequence). This chain's CDR3 is CASSPSGPQGYGYTF. The DNA for the CDR3 is TGTGCCAGCAGTCCTTCCGGGCCCCAGGGATATGGCTACACCTTC.

The rearrangement uses TRBV5-1 and TRBJ2-5; perhaps TRBD1 as D (5 bases). V lost 1 base, J lost 5 bases, and 12 bases lay in between. From germline, CDR1 is SGHRS and CDR2 YFSETQ. This CDR3 spans 14 amino acids. The CDR3 sequence is CASSLFTGEETQYF. In DNA, the CDR3 is TGCGCCAGCAGCTTGTTTACAGGCGAGGAGACCCAGTACTTC.

The chain couples TRBV6-5 to TRBJ2-1; no clear D gene. This CDR3 spans 11 amino acids. Germline loops: CDR1 MNHEY, CDR2 SVGAGI. Trimming left V 4 bases short and J 9 bases short, with 7 bases between. CDR3 in amino acids: CASSSLSEQFF. The CDR3 DNA reads TGTGCCAGCAGTTCCCTGAGTGAGCAGTTCTTC.

The CDR3 spells CATLKVRDRATGELFF. The DNA of the CDR3 is TGTGCCACCCTGAAGGTCCGGGACAGGGCCACCGGGGAGCTGTTTTTT. J is TRBJ2-2 and V is TRBV7-9, with 9 nucleotides matching TRBD1. Trimming cost V 10 bases and J 4 bases; bases outside gene matches: 13. The CDR3 runs 16 residues. Germline V lookup: CDR1 SEHNR, CDR2 FQNEAQ (reference sequence).

This clone has a single count. The chain employs TRBV7-3 and TRBJ1-1; a possible D gene is TRBD1 (5 bases). The CDR3 is 13 residues long. With 0 bases removed from V and 7 bases from J, the gap between germline ends came to 9 bases. CDR1 and CDR2 (germline): SGHTA, FQGTGA. The CDR3 is CASSLTTGFEAFF. DNA of the CDR3: TGTGCCAGCAGCTTAACAACAGGTTTTGAAGCTTTCTTT.

The V gene is TRBV5-1, the J gene TRBJ2-7, with 12 nucleotides matching TRBD2. Germline V gene lookup returns CDR1 SGHRS and CDR2 YFSETQ. There are 15 residues in the CDR3. The V gene end was trimmed by 1 base and the J gene end by 5 bases; junction bases not matched to a gene: 4. Written as DNA, the CDR3 is TGCGCCAGCAGCTTGACTAGCGGGGGGCGTGACGAGCAGTACTTC. Encoded protein: CASSLTSGGRDEQYF. Drawing the rest from reference TRBV5-1 and TRBJ2-7, the complete variable domain is KAGVTQTPRYLIKTRGQQVTLSCSPISGHRSVSWYQQTPGQGLQFLFEYFSETQRNKGNFPGRFSGRQFSNSRSEMNVSTLELGDSALYLCASSLTSGGRDEQYFGPGTRLTVT.

The chain recombines TRBV30 with TRBJ1-5; 8 positions agree with TRBD1. This CDR3 is 16 amino acids long. Germline V gene sequence: CDR1 GTSNPN, CDR2 SVGIG (reference sequence). V shed 0 bases and J 6 bases; nucleotides not matched to a gene: 10. The CDR3 nucleotides read TGTGCCTGGAGTGTACAAGGACAGGGAACGTTTCAGCCCCAGCATTTT. Encoded protein: CAWSVQGQGTFQPQHF. Based on the CDR3 plus reference TRBV30 and TRBJ1-5, the full variable domain is SQTIHQWPATLVQPVGSPLSLECTVEGTSNPNLYWYRQAAGRGLQLLFYSVGIGQISSEVPQNLSASRPQDRQFILSSKKLLLSDSGFYLCAWSVQGQGTFQPQHFGDGTRLSIL.

This clone was recorded once. The chain employs TRBV18 and TRBJ1-1; a weak D match, TRBD1 (6 bases). V lost 3 bases and J lost 5, with 13 bases in between. Germline CDR1 reads KGHSH; CDR2 reads LQKENI. The CDR3 runs 14 residues. The CDR3 sequence: CASSPTGGRTEAFF. The CDR3 DNA sequence: TGTGCCAGCTCACCGACGGGGGGGCGAACTGAAGCTTTCTTT. Full variable domain (outside the CDR3, taken from reference TRBV18 and TRBJ1-1): NAGVMQNPRHLVRRRGQEARLRCSPMKGHSHVYWYRQLPEEGLKFMVYLQKENIIDESGMPKERFSAEFPKEGPSILRIQQVVRGDSAAYFCASSPTGGRTEAFFGQGTRLTVV.

The V and J genes are TRBV19 and TRBJ1-4; 9 nucleotides agree with TRBD1. The V gene's germline CDR1 is LNHDA and CDR2 SQIVND (reference sequence). With 5 bases clipped from V and 7 bases from J, the junction kept 5 bases outside the gene matches. The CDR3 contains 14 residues. The CDR3 DNA follows: TGTGCCAGTAGTTGGGACAGGGAACTTGAAAAACTGTTTTTT. Protein product: CASSWDRELEKLFF.

The chain combines TRBV13 with TRBJ1-2; 8 bases are shared with TRBD1. Germline V gene data show CDR1 as PRHDT and CDR2 as FYEKMQ (reference sequence). This CDR3 region has 15 residues. V shed 5 bases, J shed 8 bases, and the junction held 13 bases outside the gene matches. CDR3 sequence (DNA): TGTGCCAGCAGCACGGACAGGGTAGTACTTCGCGGCTACACCTTC. This sequence encodes CASSTDRVVLRGYTF.

This rearrangement joins TRBV30 to TRBJ1-2; weak D call: TRBD1 (6 bases). There are 14 residues in the CDR3. Germline CDR1 and CDR2: GTSNPN and SVGIG (reference sequence). V lost 1 base, J lost 4 bases, and 13 bases lay in between. CDR3 in DNA: TGTGCCTGGAGTGCCCCGGGGGGCTCCTATGGCTACACCTTC. This gives the protein CAWSAPGGSYGYTF.

The chain joins TRBV30 to TRBJ1-1; no definite D call. The CDR3 has 14 residues. CDR1 and CDR2 (germline): GTSNPN, SVGIG (reference sequence). V was clipped by 3 bases and J by 1 base, with 12 bases between them. This CDR3 is CAWRPGLKNTEAFF. The CDR3 region has the DNA TGTGCCTGGAGACCGGGGTTGAAGAACACTGAAGCTTTCTTT.

V and J are TRBV5-1 and TRBJ2-7, with D tentatively TRBD1 (5 bases). CDR1 and CDR2 (germline): SGHRS, YFSETQ. The CDR3 sequence is 12 residues long. V shed 4 bases and J shed 3 bases, with 8 bases lying between them. The CDR3 region has the DNA TGCGCCAGCAGCCCCGACAGCTACGAGCAGTACTTC. Protein: CASSPDSYEQYF.

The gene calls are TRBV9 and TRBJ1-5; possibly TRBD1 for D (5 bases). The V end lost 1 base, the J end lost 1 base, and 6 bases lay between the germline ends. The CDR3 sequence is 14 residues long. Germline assignment: CDR1 SGDLS and CDR2 YYNGEE. The CDR3 reads CASSVTGSNQPQHF. Written as DNA, the CDR3 is TGTGCCAGCAGCGTAACAGGCAGCAATCAGCCCCAGCATTTT.